This entry is about one T cell receptor beta chain. Its antigen is not known. This sample is drawn from a study of T cell repertoires in cytomegalovirus infection. About the study: Well-studied HLA-B-restricted CMV epitopes were used in the study alongside recently identified HLA-C-restricted ones.

V dropped 3 bases and J dropped 3 bases, with 12 bases sitting between them. From germline, CDR1 is LNHNV and CDR2 YYDKDF (reference sequence). The CDR3 sequence is 15 residues long. TCRdb independently ran MiXCR on the reads; one entry per CDR3 protein. The sample records fewer than 1,000,000 distinct CDR3 sequences, 31% being singletons. Sequenced material: cultured CD8+ T cells from PBMCs, taken from culture after CMV antigen stimulation. This sequence originates from a human donor in good health (CMV status not recorded). Some clones in this sample may be carry-over from other donors' samples. V usage is TRBV15 and J usage is TRBJ1-5; a possible D gene is TRBD1 (5 bases). CDR3 residues: CATSSDPGHNQPQHF. The CDR3 DNA follows: TGTGCCACCAGCAGTGACCCGGGGCACAATCAGCCCCAGCATTTT.